This is a list of T cell receptor beta chains from one sample in a study of blood T cells in healthy people across ages. MiXCR, applied by TCRdb to the 5' RACE reads, yields one record per CDR3 protein. The sample includes under 1 million distinct CDR3 sequences, roughly 44% of them seen just once. Sequenced sample: blood. Receptors were obtained from a man in his 60s in good health. CDR3s include the opening cysteine and the closing phenylalanine or tryptophan. A D gene is named only where the DNA matches it firmly. A clone size is listed for some rows: how often the clone was seen (once, few, many), or a class if it is expanded.

D gene	clone size	V gene	J gene	CDR3 protein	CDR3 DNA
.	.	TRBV2	TRBJ1-5	CASTPGGYSNQPQHF	TGTGCCAGCACCCCCGGCGGTTATAGCAATCAGCCCCAGCATTTT
.	.	TRBV2	TRBJ2-1	CAGSAAGAGNEQFF	TGTGCCGGCAGTGCGGCGGGGGCGGGCAATGAGCAGTTCTTC
.	once	TRBV12-3/TRBV12-4	TRBJ2-5	CASTAQGLETQYF	TGTGCCAGCACCGCACAGGGTCTGGAGACCCAGTACTTC
.	.	TRBV7-2	TRBJ2-1	CASRDQSVSYNEQFF	TGTGCCAGCAGGGACCAATCTGTCTCCTACAATGAGCAGTTCTTC
.	.	TRBV12-3/TRBV12-4	TRBJ2-2	CASSLSGRPPGELFF	TGTGCCAGCAGTTTAAGCGGGCGGCCCCCCGGGGAGCTGTTTTTT
.	.	TRBV6-1	TRBJ2-3	CASSTLDRYTDTQYF	TGTGCCAGCAGTACCCTTGACAGGTACACAGATACGCAGTATTTT
TRBD1	.	TRBV6-2/TRBV6-3	TRBJ2-7	CASSYGTVAYEQYF	TGTGCCAGCAGTTACGGGACAGTTGCCTACGAGCAGTACTTC
TRBD1	.	TRBV14	TRBJ2-4	CASSQGQGLAKNIQYF	TGTGCCAGCAGCCAAGGACAGGGGTTAGCCAAAAACATTCAGTACTTC
.	.	TRBV12-3/TRBV12-4	TRBJ2-3	CASSLGQKFTETQYF	TGTGCCAGCAGTTTGGGTCAGAAATTCACAGAGACGCAGTATTTT
.	few	TRBV11-1	TRBJ2-5	CASSLNPETQYF	TGTGCCAGCAGCCTCAACCCAGAGACCCAGTACTTC
.	few	TRBV12-3/TRBV12-4	TRBJ2-2	CASSRSIATNTGELFF	TGTGCCAGCAGCCGATCGATAGCAACGAACACCGGGGAGCTGTTTTTT
.	.	TRBV10-3	TRBJ1-1	CAISGHSTEAFF	TGTGCCATCAGTGGCCACAGCACTGAAGCTTTCTTT
.	many	TRBV6-5	TRBJ2-4	CASSYSSHLTKNIQYF	TGTGCCAGCAGTTACTCGTCTCATCTGACAAAAAACATTCAGTACTTC
.	.	TRBV5-1	TRBJ2-3	CAGSLFRGATDTQYF	TGCGCCGGCAGCTTGTTCAGGGGGGCCACAGATACGCAGTATTTT
.	.	TRBV3-1	TRBJ1-2	CASSQPRGGGYTF	TGTGCCAGCAGCCAACCCCGGGGTGGCGGCTACACCTTC
.	.	TRBV25-1	TRBJ1-2	CASSVTATDNYGYTF	TGTGCCAGCAGTGTCACCGCCACAGATAACTATGGCTACACCTTC
.	.	TRBV2	TRBJ2-3	CASSLSTPSTDTQYF	TGTGCCAGCAGTCTTAGCACACCTAGCACAGATACGCAGTATTTT
.	few	TRBV28	TRBJ2-7	CATCGSYNEQYF	TGTGCCACGTGTGGCTCCTACAATGAGCAGTACTTC
.	few	TRBV4-3	TRBJ2-3	CASSQDPPLTDTQYF	TGCGCCAGCAGCCAAGATCCCCCCCTTACAGATACGCAGTATTTT
TRBD1	.	TRBV6-2/TRBV6-3	TRBJ2-7	CASTLAGTGASEQYF	TGTGCCAGCACCTTAGCCGGGACAGGAGCAAGCGAGCAGTACTTC
TRBD1	.	TRBV7-9	TRBJ1-5	CASSFYGQGRDQPQHF	TGTGCCAGCAGCTTCTACGGACAGGGTAGGGATCAGCCCCAGCATTTT
.	few	TRBV7-9	TRBJ2-1	CASNWFNEQFF	TGTGCCAGCAATTGGTTCAATGAGCAGTTCTTC
TRBD2	.	TRBV9	TRBJ2-3	CASSVATKRGAGDTQYF	TGTGCCAGCAGCGTAGCTACGAAGCGGGGGGCTGGAGATACGCAGTATTTT
.	.	TRBV12-3/TRBV12-4	TRBJ2-3	CASSLAGVPTDTQYF	TGTGCCAGCAGTTTAGCGGGGGTCCCCACAGATACGCAGTATTTT
.	.	TRBV20-1	TRBJ2-1	CSARDWTLSYNERFF	TGCAGTGCTAGAGACTGGACCCTCTCCTACAATGAGCGGTTCTTC
.	.	TRBV5-1	TRBJ2-4	CASSPPVNPRNIQYF	TGCGCCAGCAGCCCGCCGGTGAATCCCAGAAACATTCAGTACTTC
.	.	TRBV2	TRBJ1-4	CASSQQGGKEKLFF	TGTGCCAGCAGTCAACAGGGTGGGAAGGAAAAACTGTTTTTT
.	few	TRBV20-1	TRBJ2-4	CSAREGGAVIQYF	TGCAGTGCTAGAGAGGGGGGCGCGGTAATTCAGTACTTC
TRBD1	.	TRBV10-3	TRBJ1-2	CAISGRPTGDGYTF	TGTGCCATCAGTGGCCGTCCGACAGGGGATGGCTACACCTTC
.	.	TRBV9	TRBJ2-4	CASSVDQDFGIQYF	TGTGCCAGCAGCGTAGACCAGGATTTCGGCATTCAGTACTTC
TRBD2	many	TRBV29-1	TRBJ2-7	CSVIWIAGYEQYF	TGCAGCGTTATCTGGATAGCGGGGTACGAGCAGTACTTC
.	few	TRBV20-1	TRBJ2-1	CSARGRGEQFF	TGCAGTGCTAGAGGGAGGGGTGAGCAGTTCTTC
.	many	TRBV20-1	TRBJ2-6	CSASRGGAGANVLTF	TGCAGTGCTAGCCGCGGCGGGGCTGGGGCCAACGTCCTGACTTTC
.	few	TRBV10-3	TRBJ2-3	CAISEGGRYTDTQYF	TGTGCCATCAGTGAGGGGGGGAGATACACAGATACGCAGTATTTT
TRBD2	.	TRBV7-2	TRBJ2-3	CASSLDGSSGYTDTQYF	TGTGCCAGCAGCTTAGACGGTTCTAGCGGATACACAGATACGCAGTATTTT
.	.	TRBV20-1	TRBJ2-3	CGARVPFSGYTQYF	TGCGGTGCTAGAGTCCCCTTCAGCGGCTATACGCAGTATTTT
TRBD2	.	TRBV3-1	TRBJ2-1	CASSRAGGRSYNEQFF	TGTGCCAGCAGCCGAGCGGGGGGGCGATCCTACAATGAGCAGTTCTTC
.	.	TRBV11-2	TRBJ2-7	CASSLVDSGFEQYF	TGTGCCAGCAGCTTAGTGGACTCCGGGTTCGAGCAGTACTTC
.	.	TRBV30	TRBJ2-7	CAWSPRDRGRISYEQYF	TGTGCCTGGAGTCCGAGAGATCGGGGGCGGATTTCTTACGAGCAGTACTTC
.	few	TRBV28	TRBJ2-7	CASSSPYAGSYEQYF	TGTGCCAGCAGTTCCCCGTACGCGGGCTCCTACGAGCAGTACTTC
.	few	TRBV3-1	TRBJ1-4	CASSNRQAANEKLFF	TGTGCCAGCAGCAACCGACAGGCCGCCAATGAAAAACTGTTTTTT
TRBD2	.	TRBV20-1	TRBJ2-7	CSARRGRTLYEQYF	TGCAGTGCGCGGCGGGGGAGAACTCTCTACGAGCAGTACTTC
.	.	TRBV21-1	TRBJ1-2	CASSKSRPYTF	TGTGCCAGCAGCAAATCACGGCCCTACACCTTC
.	.	TRBV15	TRBJ2-7	CATSPGRTYEQYF	TGTGCCACCAGCCCTGGACGGACCTACGAGCAGTACTTC
.	.	TRBV9	TRBJ1-6	CASSVDRAGGSPLHF	TGTGCCAGCAGCGTAGACCGGGCCGGGGGTTCACCCCTCCACTTT
.	.	TRBV6-5	TRBJ2-7	CASSRAPPYEQYF	TGTGCCAGCAGCAGGGCCCCTCCCTACGAGCAGTACTTC
.	few	TRBV4-3	TRBJ1-2	CASSQDRAWGGYGYTF	TGCGCCAGCAGCCAAGATAGAGCTTGGGGGGGCTATGGCTACACCTTC
.	few	TRBV4-3	TRBJ2-3	CASSHRSLGTYTDTQYF	TGCGCCAGCAGCCATCGTTCATTAGGGACCTACACAGATACGCAGTATTTT
.	many	TRBV7-8	TRBJ2-7	CASSLEQGSNYEQYF	TGTGCCAGCAGCTTAGAACAGGGTTCCAACTACGAGCAGTACTTC
.	.	TRBV6-2/TRBV6-3	TRBJ2-7	CASRTSGTKDYEQYF	TGTGCCAGCAGAACTTCCGGGACAAAAGACTACGAGCAGTACTTC
.	.	TRBV5-4	TRBJ1-1	CASSFRDTNTEAFF	TGTGCCAGCAGCTTTCGTGATACGAACACTGAAGCTTTCTTT
.	.	TRBV7-3	TRBJ2-1	CASNLLRVRDNEQFF	TGTGCCAGCAACTTACTAAGGGTTCGGGACAATGAGCAGTTCTTC
.	.	TRBV20-1	TRBJ1-1	CSASPSPNTEAFF	TGCAGTGCTAGCCCCAGTCCGAACACTGAAGCTTTCTTT